This record covers a single T cell receptor (beta chain). Antigen specificity is unknown. This entry is derived from a study of T cell responses to AZD1222 COVID-19 vaccine. About the study: Second-dose schedules of about 4 or about 12 weeks were combined. The study, taken as a whole, reports: Only a handful of AZD1222 recipients were seropositive at baseline.

In germline, CDR1 is SGHDN, CDR2 FVKESK. This CDR3 contains 15 residues. Germline trimming cut 0 bases from V and 8 bases from J; bases unmatched to any gene: 4. The data were produced by immunoSEQ multiplex PCR, yet TCRdb's version contains in-frame clones alone and is incomplete. Of around 99,000 clones in the sample, about 89% are singletons; the top ten hold less than 8.5%. Here the sequenced sample was peripheral blood, taken on day 0 of AZD1222 vaccination. V gene TRBV14 combines with J gene TRBJ1-6; TRBD1 matches 7 bases. The sequence came from an adult in good health. CDR3 sequence reads: CASSQDEGGDSPLHF. CDR3 sequence (DNA): TGTGCCAGCAGCCAAGATGAAGGGGGCGATTCACCCCTCCACTTT.